This T cell receptor beta chain comes out of a study of shared clonotypes between healthy human individuals (dated by TCRdb to about 2020). Regarding the research as a whole: Two women and a few men aged 18 to 49 years were included in the cohort. For each donor, CD4 naive and CD4 memory were each given three plates, CD8 naive was given two plates, and CD8 memory was given one plate. To estimate repertoire size and how much clonotypes are shared between individuals, the study performed deep sequencing of blood TCR repertoires from five healthy adults. To increase sequencing depth and limit assay-specific biases, different laboratories used diverse techniques to prepare libraries and sequence TCR repertoires. Per donor, leukapheresis produced somewhere between about 0.8 and 9 billion PBMCs.

Using the deep immunoSEQ assay, TCR CDR3 regions were amplified from genomic DNA by multiplex PCR. Genomic DNA extracted from each cell subset was distributed evenly over all wells of several immunoSEQ 96-well plates, and each plate served as one replicate. Each replicate PCR for sorted subsets received 200 ng genomic DNA, equal to some 32,000 T cell genomes. Purified libraries were quantified with a Qubit 3.0 fluorometer, sized on a Bioanalyzer 2100, and re-quantified with the KAPA Library Quantification kit. Every immunoSEQ 96-well plate was sequenced on a separate single-read 150-cycle Illumina NextSeq 550 flow cell. For the original study's pipeline: Because the immunoSEQ output included only junctional sequences and no quality scores, the filtering could not be the same as the filtering used for full-length reads. Sequences were annotated with PyIR, a Python wrapper for IgBLAST v1.9, and V/J genes and CDR3 were assigned using IMGT germline references. Reads were filtered out if the reads had weak V/J assignments (E-value above 1e-6), no CDR3, stop codons, out-of-frame junctions, or ambiguous translated residues. V3J clonotypes were defined as sequences sharing the same inferred V gene, J gene, and CDR3 amino acid sequence. The percentage overlap between two repertoires was calculated by dividing the number of shared unique clonotypes by the size of the smaller repertoire. RTK rarefaction, the Chao1 estimator, and Recon v2.1 estimates of unobserved clonotypes were used to assess repertoire richness. OLGA was used to compute generation probabilities for all TCRbeta clonotypes that the gDNA method yielded from a handful of donors. TCRdb provides this immuneACCESS table in a form limited to in-frame rearrangements. Some clones are lacking; in checked studies, under half of them reflect an unresolved V gene, and why the rest are absent is not known. V and J calls and clone size come straight from that table; D and trimming were deduced from the DNA. This sample gives some 690,000 clones in total; about 90% of them show up just once. The top ten hold about a third of the sample.

For this clone: The target of this receptor is not known. The record has no base qualities; no much larger clone is one base away.

Healthy HIV-negative adults with no recently reported acute infections or vaccinations were included as donors. Every donor was a Caucasian adult residing in Nashville, Tennessee, USA. CD8 memory samples combined magnetically selected CD45RO+ cells with CCR7-negative CD45RA+ effector memory (TemRA) cells. After blood collection by leukapheresis, PBMCs were isolated using Ficoll-Histopaque density gradient centrifugation and then cryopreserved in the vapor phase of liquid nitrogen. Analytical flow cytometry was used to check the purity and quantity of every magnetically sorted T cell population. Genomic DNA was isolated from every sorted fraction and measured by UV absorbance on a Nanodrop 2000c. The paper's findings and limits, for the study overall: Compared with non-shared clonotypes, clonotypes shared by all four sorted-subset donors had higher generation probabilities. Rarefaction of sorted-subset datasets indicated incomplete sequencing despite the large sequencing depth. Larger estimated clonotype richness was generally found for naive subsets than for memory subsets. Because the study included a small number of donors, the genetic and exposure-history diversity represented was limited. Pairwise subsampling indicated that sequencing depth was expected to affect the degree of clonotype sharing among donors. Sampling was restricted to blood, and TCR repertoires in tissues likely differ from the TCR repertoires found in blood. When several donors were compared, the shared fraction of clonotypes was around 4.6% for naive CD4, around 3.5% for naive CD8, more than 2% for memory CD4, and under 0.5% for memory CD8.

The material sequenced was memory CD8+ T cells from PBMCs. Per the publication, the cell subset or site label means: CD45RO+ cells pooled with CCR7-negative TemRA cells. This TCR derives from a man aged 18 to 29 in good health. Some clones in this sample may be carry-over from other donors' samples.

The DNA is as follows: TGTGCCAGCAGTTTATTACGGGACAGGGTGATGAACACTGAAGCTTTCTTT. It encodes CASSLLRDRVMNTEAFF. This sequence uses TRBV28 and TRBJ1-1; TRBD1 agrees with 9 junctional bases. V and J are trimmed by 1 base and 0 bases, and the gene matches miss 6 bases of the junction. Looking up the germline V gene yields CDR1 MDHEN and CDR2 SYDVKM. The CDR3 has 17 amino acids, counting the end cysteine and phenylalanine. The only DNA kept is the CDR3, 51 bases in frame from the first base.